This entry concerns a single TCR beta chain. Its recognized antigen is unknown. Base qualities are not recorded, but no much larger clone differs from it by a single base. The data were obtained in a study of OX40 agonist ivuxolimab in advanced cancers. About the full investigation: Ivuxolimab, which targeted the costimulatory receptor OX40 (CD134), was an agonistic, fully human IgG2 monoclonal antibody. Of the 50 or so patients in dose escalation, 19 had hepatocellular carcinoma, roughly 15 had melanoma, 9 had renal cell carcinoma and 9 had head and neck cancer. The paper covers the monotherapy dose-escalation part of the phase I ivuxolimab trial, which included N of about 56 patients. The purpose of peripheral TCRbeta sequencing was to test whether ivuxolimab changed TCR sequence diversity and led to clonal T-cell expansion. Prior anti-PD-1, anti-PD-L1 or anti-CTLA-4 therapy was permitted, and checkpoint inhibitors had been received by under 50% of dose-escalation patients. Partial responses occurred in three dose-escalation patients, of whom one had hepatocellular carcinoma and two had cutaneous melanoma. Intravenous ivuxolimab was administered to patients every 2 weeks at six dose levels: 0.01, 0.1, 0.3, 1.5, 3 and 10 mg/kg. In the dose-escalation cohort, around four fifths of patients were male, and the mean age was roughly 60 years with a range of about 20 to 80.

To sequence the TCRbeta CDR3 region, genomic DNA was isolated from the sorted cells. The immunoSEQ Assay was used to sequence the TCRbeta CDR3 regions. Entries here come from immuneACCESS through TCRdb and include only in-frame sequences with V and J called. Some clones fail to appear in such tables; in the studies checked, an unresolved V gene covers under half of the shortfall, and the cause of the remainder is unknown. This sample comprises more than 95,000 clones, about nine tenths of them detected only once. The top ten constitute 0.8% to 1% of the sample. The study at large found these results: Partial responders in the 0.1-3.0 mg/kg groups had among the lowest normalized peripheral clonal expansion, especially among CD8+ T cells. Which antigens the clonally expanded peripheral T cells were specific for was not determined. After ivuxolimab, more expanded clones were found on average in CD8+ T cells than in CD4+ T cells. Low levels of normalized T-cell clonal expansion were also seen in some nonresponding patients. At doses of 0.1 to 3.0 mg/kg, clonal expansion of both CD4+ and CD8+ blood T cells was observed from baseline to week 6.

Patients with a history of autoimmune disease or receiving systemic immunosuppression were excluded from the trial. Peripheral blood for TCR sequencing was collected from all dose cohorts at baseline, on cycle 4 day 1, and on cycle 7 day 1. The samples were taken from a phase I, first-in-human, multicenter, open-label dose-escalation trial of ivuxolimab. Adults with locally advanced or metastatic head and neck squamous cell, hepatocellular, melanoma or renal cell carcinoma were enrolled in the trial. Before TCR sequencing, CD4+ and CD8+ T cells were separately sorted from peripheral blood. Sample: CD4+ or CD8+ T cells sorted from blood, taken in a trial of the OX40 agonist ivuxolimab. The TCR comes from an adult with an advanced solid tumor such as melanoma, head and neck, liver or kidney cancer.

The CDR3 has the sequence CASSPGGEEKLFF. The nucleotides read TGTGCCAGCAGTCCTGGGGGCGAAGAAAAACTGTTTTTT. The rearrangement joined TRBV25-1 to TRBJ1-4, with TRBD1 perhaps the D gene, on 6 matching bases. The CDR3 measures 13 amino acids from cysteine to phenylalanine. The kept DNA is CDR3 alone, 39 bases in frame from the first base. V is reduced by 5 bases and J by 8 bases, leaving a spacing of 12 bases between them. CDR1 is given as MGHDK and CDR2 as SYGVNS, both from the germline V gene. The variable domain in full, with residues beyond the CDR3 obtained from the reference TRBV25-1 and TRBJ1-4 genes, is EADIYQTPRYLVIGTGKKITLECSQTMGHDKMYWYQQDPGMELHLIHYSYGVNSTEKGDLSSESTVSRIRTEHFPLTLESARPSHTSQYLCASSPGGEEKLFFGSGTQLSVL.